Many counts were recorded for the clone carrying this TCR beta chain. Antigen unknown. The sample comes from a study of T-cell reconstitution after alpha-beta-depleted transplantation in children. Whole-study findings and limits: When one year had passed after transplant, most T-cell counts and diversity came from newly produced T cells. It was reported that alpha-beta T cells came from several hundred expanded graft clones (about two months after transplant). At day 60, the high TCRbeta diversity found in some patients originated from recipient T cells and thymic progenitors that had survived.

As it was prepared, the TCRbeta library received unique molecular identifiers. A single record per CDR3 protein comes from TCRdb applying MiXCR to the PCR reads. The sample includes 200,000 to 250,000 distinct CDR3 sequences, roughly a tenth of them seen just once. This CDR3 spans 15 amino acids. V was trimmed by 2 bases and J by 3 bases, leaving 15 bases between them. Germline V gene lookup returns CDR1 SGHRS and CDR2 YFSETQ. This clonotype originated in a child under two years old with acute myeloid leukemia, due to receive a stem cell transplant. This rearrangement joins TRBV5-1 to TRBJ2-7; D is possibly TRBD1 (5 bases). The sequencing used PBMCs, collected before TCRalphabeta/CD19-depleted stem cell transplant. The CDR3 DNA is TGCGCCAGCAGCTTAACAGGTGCCTCGCTCTACGAGCAGTACTTC. It specifies CASSLTGASLYEQYF.